Sequencing of this TCR beta chain was carried out in a study of T cell responses to AZD1222 COVID-19 vaccine. Germline lookup yields CDR1 LNHDA and CDR2 SQIVND (reference sequence). The CDR3 contains 19 residues. The ends were cut back, 1 base at V and 0 bases at J, with 21 bases in the middle. Measured with immunoSEQ multiplex PCR; TCRdb has only the in-frame clones, and not every one. The sample includes 100,000 to 150,000 clones, more than 85% of them seen just once. The genes are TRBV19 and TRBJ1-2; D remains ambiguous. The starting material was peripheral blood, obtained on day 0 of MenACWY control vaccination. The sequence derives from an adult in good health. Here the CDR3 reads CASSIVGRSSDTTNYGYTF. The CDR3 coding sequence is TGTGCCAGTAGTATAGTGGGCAGGAGCTCAGATACTACTAACTATGGCTACACCTTC. The complete variable domain, with remaining parts taken from reference TRBV19 and TRBJ1-2, reads DGGITQSPKYLFRKEGQNVTLSCEQNLNHDAMYWYRQDPGQGLRLIYYSQIVNDFQKGDIAEGYSVSREKKESFPLTVTSAQKNPTAFYLCASSIVGRSSDTTNYGYTFGSGTRLTVV.